Listed here are 27 T cell receptor beta chains from one sample, sequenced in a study of early T cells in non-severe SARS-CoV-2 infection. From the 5' RACE reads, TCRdb called clonotypes with MiXCR, one entry per CDR3 protein. The table includes around 50,000 distinct CDR3 sequences, around 4% detected once. Sequencing was performed on whole blood. These receptors were obtained from an adult who was a healthcare worker with PCR-confirmed SARS-CoV-2 infection or an uninfected control (not recorded which).

This clonotype came up many times. The chain uses TRBV3-1 and TRBJ2-7; a weak D match, TRBD1 (7 bases). Germline CDR1 and CDR2: LGHDT and YNNKEL (reference sequence). The germline V and J ends were trimmed by 1 base and 3 bases, with 22 bases remaining between them. The CDR3 runs 18 residues. The CDR3 protein is CASSQVGFGGTAFYEQYF. CDR3 nucleotide sequence: TGTGCCAGCAGCCAAGTAGGATTTGGCGGGACAGCGTTCTACGAGCAGTACTTC.

This clonotype was picked up a small number of times. J is TRBJ2-2 and V is TRBV29-1; TRBD1 matches at 9 bases. CDR3 length equals 14 residues. The ends lost 7 bases at V and 5 bases at J; junction bases unmatched: 8. The V gene's germline CDR1 is SQVTM and CDR2 ANQGSEA. CDR3 nucleotide sequence: TGCAGCGCCCGCCGGACAGGGGATACCGGGGAGCTGTTTTTT. Translation gives CSARRTGDTGELFF.

This clonotype was counted ten times or more. CDR3 in DNA: TGTGCCAGCAGCTTGGATGGGACAGGGTTCACAGATACGCAGTATTTT. It specifies CASSLDGTGFTDTQYF. The chain joins TRBV5-6 to TRBJ2-3, with 9 bases that match TRBD1. V lost 0 bases, J lost 2 bases, and 4 bases stayed unmatched. Germline CDR1 SGHDT, CDR2 YYEEEE. The CDR3 length is 16 residues. The full variable domain, in which reference TRBV5-6 and TRBJ2-3 provide the parts outside the CDR3, is DAGVTQSPTHLIKTRGQQVTLRCSPKSGHDTVSWYQQALGQGPQFIFQYYEEEERQRGNFPDRFSGHQFPNYSSELNVNALLLGDSALYLCASSLDGTGFTDTQYFGPGTRLTVL.

Many counts were recorded for this clonotype. V usage is TRBV19 and J usage is TRBJ2-6; no reliable D call. Germline lookup yields CDR1 LNHDA and CDR2 SQIVND (reference sequence). V dropped 5 bases and J dropped 10 bases, with 12 bases sitting between them. This CDR3 spans 13 amino acids. The CDR3 spells CASSPQDLNVLTF. CDR3 nucleotide sequence: TGTGCCAGTAGTCCCCAGGACCTTAACGTCCTGACTTTC.

This clonotype has a count of ten or more. The rearrangement joins TRBV7-2 to TRBJ2-1; D is undetermined. The CDR3 has 16 amino acids. From germline, CDR1 is SGHTA and CDR2 FQGNSA. The ends were cut back, 1 base at V and 0 bases at J, with 10 bases in the middle. For the CDR3, the DNA is TGTGCCAGCAGCTTAGATTTTCTGAGCTCCTACAATGAGCAGTTCTTC. Protein: CASSLDFLSSYNEQFF.

Only a few counts were recorded for this clonotype. The chain employs TRBV7-6 and TRBJ2-7; 7 bases align to TRBD1. In germline, CDR1 is SGHVS, CDR2 FNYEAQ. The CDR3 loop spans 16 amino acids. V lost 0 bases and J lost 0; bases outside the gene matches: 5. Written as DNA, the CDR3 is TGTGCCAGCAGCTTAGCTTCGACAGGGAGCTCCTACGAGCAGTACTTC. Translated: CASSLASTGSSYEQYF.

This clonotype was counted ten times or more. The chain joins TRBV7-6 to TRBJ2-1; TRBD2 aligns across 14 bases. Germline lookup yields CDR1 SGHVS and CDR2 FNYEAQ. The V segment lost 3 bases and the J segment 9 bases; nucleotides outside the gene matches: 1. This CDR3 comprises 14 residues. The CDR3 here is CASSLGTSGSEQFF. DNA for the CDR3: TGTGCCAGCAGCTTGGGGACTAGCGGGAGTGAGCAGTTCTTC.

In this sample, this clonotype turned up many times. The chain's CDR3 is CAWSSGRVNSPLHF. The CDR3 DNA sequence: TGTGCCTGGAGTTCGGGCAGGGTGAATTCACCCCTCCACTTT. The chain links TRBV30 to TRBJ1-6, with a weak D call TRBD1 (5 bases). The CDR3 is 14 residues long. The ends were cut back, 2 bases at V and 7 bases at J, with 12 bases in the middle. Germline CDR1 GTSNPN, CDR2 SVGIG (reference sequence).

This rearrangement joins TRBV4-3 to TRBJ2-1, with D possibly TRBD2 on 6 matching bases. Germline CDR1 and CDR2: LGHNA and YSLEER. This CDR3 has 17 residues. The ends were cut back, 1 base at V and 3 bases at J, with 16 bases in the middle. For the CDR3, the DNA is TGCGCCAGCAGCCAAGCGGGGGTTGCTAGCAACTACAATGAGCAGTTCTTC. Translation: CASSQAGVASNYNEQFF.

This clonotype was seen ten or more times. The chain joins TRBV14 to TRBJ2-1; 8 positions agree with TRBD2. Trimming removed 4 bases from V and 3 bases from J; junction bases left unmatched: 8. The CDR3 totals 16 residues. Germline V gives CDR1 SGHDN, CDR2 FVKESK. The CDR3, as DNA: TGTGCCAGCAGCCCACGCATAGCGGGGAGCTACAATGAGCAGTTCTTC. Its protein is CASSPRIAGSYNEQFF.

The chain joins TRBV7-3 to TRBJ2-7, with 10 positions matching TRBD1. CDR3 length: 15 amino acids. Germline trimming cut 5 bases from V and 7 bases from J; bases unmatched to any gene: 11. Germline CDR1 is SGHTA and CDR2 is FQGTGA. CDR3: CASSPTGTGVEEQYF. The CDR3 nucleotides read TGTGCCAGCAGCCCCACCGGGACAGGGGTCGAGGAGCAGTACTTC.

This clonotype was counted at least ten times. The CDR3 loop is CASHTPGTGGQETQYF. The CDR3 region has the DNA TGTGCCAGCCACACTCCCGGGACAGGGGGCCAAGAGACCCAGTACTTC. The chain carries TRBV28 and TRBJ2-5; TRBD1 matches 11 bases. Germline V lookup: CDR1 MDHEN, CDR2 SYDVKM. V shed 8 bases, J shed 1 base, and the junction held 9 bases outside the gene matches. The CDR3 extends over 16 amino acids.

This clonotype was counted at least ten times. The rearrangement uses TRBV19 and TRBJ1-2, with a tentative D call TRBD1 (5 bases). V was trimmed by 6 bases and J by 8 bases, leaving 13 bases between them. This CDR3 spans 12 amino acids. CDR1 is LNHDA and CDR2 is SQIVND in the germline V gene (reference sequence). In DNA form, the CDR3 reads TGTGCCAGTAGCTGGGAGGGGCGCGGCTACACCTTC. It codes for CASSWEGRGYTF.

This clonotype was counted ten times or more. V gene TRBV20-1 combines with J gene TRBJ2-1; 13 bases align to TRBD2. Germline CDR1 DFQATT, CDR2 SNEGSKA (reference sequence). The CDR3 is made up of 15 amino acids. Trimming at V came to 5 bases and at J to 6 bases, leaving 7 bases not matched to a gene. The CDR3 DNA reads as TGCAGTGCTGGGACTAGCGGGGAGGGGTTCAATGAGCAGTTCTTC. Encoded protein: CSAGTSGEGFNEQFF.

This clonotype was picked up many times. The rearrangement uses TRBV12-3 or TRBV12-4 and TRBJ2-7; D tentatively fits TRBD1 or TRBD2 (5 bases each). The CDR3 sequence is 12 residues long. V lost 6 bases, J lost 2 bases, and 8 bases lay in between. The CDR3 bases are TGTGCCAGCAGATGGGACGCCTACGAGCAGTACTTC. Amino acids: CASRWDAYEQYF.

This clonotype was observed at least ten times. The chain recombines TRBV19 with TRBJ1-5, with a weak D call TRBD1 (5 bases). V was clipped by 2 bases and J by 7 bases, with 9 bases between them. Germline CDR1 is LNHDA and CDR2 is SQIVND (reference sequence). There are 13 residues in the CDR3. The DNA of the CDR3 is TGTGCCAGTAGTATAAGCAGGGAACAGCCCCAGCATTTT. This sequence encodes CASSISREQPQHF.

In its sample, this clonotype was seen many times. V gene TRBV20-1 combines with J gene TRBJ2-7, with D perhaps TRBD1 (5 bases). Trimming removed 1 base at V and 2 bases at J, with 12 bases between. The germline CDR1 and CDR2 sequences are DFQATT and SNEGSKA (reference sequence). This CDR3 comprises 14 residues. The CDR3 loop is CSARAGFSAYEQYF. CDR3 coding DNA: TGCAGTGCTAGAGCAGGGTTCTCCGCCTACGAGCAGTACTTC.

This clonotype occurred a few times. The V and J genes are TRBV18 and TRBJ1-4; no definite D call. The CDR3 is 15 residues long. Germline CDR1 reads KGHSH; CDR2 reads LQKENI. V lost 3 bases and J 5 bases, leaving 13 bases between the germline ends. The CDR3 nucleotides read TGTGCCAGCTCACCGACGGGCCCCGGGAATGAAAAACTGTTTTTT. Its protein is CASSPTGPGNEKLFF.

This clonotype was picked up a small number of times. This sequence joins TRBV29-1 and TRBJ2-2, with D maybe TRBD1 (6 bases). The CDR3 has 15 amino acids. Trimming left V 0 bases short and J 8 bases short, with 16 bases between. Germline V gene lookup returns CDR1 SQVTM and CDR2 ANQGSEA. This CDR3 is CSVEDRSRGPGELFF. CDR3 nucleotides: TGCAGCGTTGAAGATCGGTCCAGGGGTCCAGGGGAGCTGTTTTTT.

This clonotype was counted ten times or more. V and J are TRBV25-1 and TRBJ2-7; a weak D match, TRBD1 (5 bases). V was clipped by 1 base and J by 2 bases, with 18 bases between them. The germline gives CDR1 MGHDK, CDR2 SYGVNS. The CDR3 loop spans 17 amino acids. CDR3 sequence reads: CASSESPDRQDTYEQYF. CDR3 nucleotides: TGTGCCAGCAGTGAATCACCAGATCGTCAGGACACCTACGAGCAGTACTTC.

The chain couples TRBV7-3 to TRBJ1-1; D remains ambiguous. Germline CDR1 SGHTA, CDR2 FQGTGA. The V end was cut by 2 bases, the J end by 9 bases, with 13 bases between. This CDR3 contains 13 residues. Written as DNA, the CDR3 is TGTGCCAGCAGCTTATACCCCGCGGCGAAAGCTTTCTTT. Its translation: CASSLYPAAKAFF.

At least ten counts were recorded for this clonotype. The V call is TRBV5-6, the J call TRBJ2-5; 9 nucleotides align to TRBD2. The J segment lost 4 bases and the V segment lost 4 bases, leaving 2 bases of the junction unmatched. The CDR3 totals 13 residues. Germline values: CDR1 SGHDT, CDR2 YYEEEE. The CDR3 sequence is CASSVSGGETQYF. DNA of the CDR3: TGTGCCAGCAGCGTTAGCGGGGGAGAGACCCAGTACTTC.

This clonotype has at least ten counts. The chain employs TRBV7-2 and TRBJ2-3, with 8 nucleotides matching TRBD2. With V trimmed by 5 bases and J by 2 bases, 6 bases remained unmatched. The CDR3 contains 15 residues. Germline V gene lookup returns CDR1 SGHTA and CDR2 FQGNSA. The CDR3 protein is CASSPIAGYTDTQYF. For the CDR3, the DNA is TGTGCCAGCAGCCCAATAGCGGGGTACACAGATACGCAGTATTTT.

This clonotype has at least ten counts. The J gene is TRBJ2-2, the V gene TRBV5-1; no definite D call. The CDR3 has 12 amino acids. Trimming cost V 9 bases and J 4 bases, with 10 bases left between them. Germline loops: CDR1 SGHRS, CDR2 YFSETQ. CDR3: CAILTATGELFF. Written as DNA, the CDR3 is TGCGCCATCCTGACCGCCACCGGGGAGCTGTTTTTT.

This clonotype was seen a handful of times. The chain couples TRBV29-1 to TRBJ2-3; unclear D gene. The CDR3 has 11 amino acids. CDR1 is SQVTM and CDR2 is ANQGSEA in the germline V gene. The V gene lost 6 bases and the J gene lost 0 bases, with 4 bases spanning the gap. CDR3 amino acids: CSVASTDTQYF. The CDR3 bases are TGCAGCGTGGCTAGCACAGATACGCAGTATTTT.

The chain is built from TRBV7-9 and TRBJ2-6; D not resolved. V lost 0 bases to trimming and J lost 0 bases, with 9 bases between them. The CDR3 sequence is 17 residues long. Germline V gene sequence: CDR1 SEHNR, CDR2 FQNEAQ (reference sequence). The CDR3 DNA is TGTGCCAGCAGCTTAGCGGCGGCGTACTCTGGGGCCAACGTCCTGACTTTC. As protein: CASSLAAAYSGANVLTF.

The chain uses TRBV6-2 or TRBV6-3 and TRBJ2-7; 13 positions agree with TRBD2. J lost 0 bases, V lost 8 bases, and 10 bases had no gene match. From germline, CDR1 is MNHEY and CDR2 SVGEGT. This CDR3 contains 17 residues. The CDR3 region has the DNA TGTGCCAGCGGGGACCCGGGACTAGCGGGGCCCTCCTACGAGCAGTACTTC. This sequence encodes CASGDPGLAGPSYEQYF.